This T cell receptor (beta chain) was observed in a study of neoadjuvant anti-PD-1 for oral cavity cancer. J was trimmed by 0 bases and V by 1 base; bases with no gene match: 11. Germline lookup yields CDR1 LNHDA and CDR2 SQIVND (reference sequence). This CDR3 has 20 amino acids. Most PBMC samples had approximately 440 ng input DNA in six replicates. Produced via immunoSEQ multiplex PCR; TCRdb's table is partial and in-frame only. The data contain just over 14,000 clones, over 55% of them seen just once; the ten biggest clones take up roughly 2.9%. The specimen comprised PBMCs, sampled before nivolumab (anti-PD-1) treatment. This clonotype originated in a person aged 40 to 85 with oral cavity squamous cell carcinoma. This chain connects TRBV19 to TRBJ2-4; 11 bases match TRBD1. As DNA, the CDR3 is TGTGCCAGTAGTATAGGAGTGGGACAGGGGGAAACGATAGCCAAAAACATTCAGTACTTC. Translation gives CASSIGVGQGETIAKNIQYF.